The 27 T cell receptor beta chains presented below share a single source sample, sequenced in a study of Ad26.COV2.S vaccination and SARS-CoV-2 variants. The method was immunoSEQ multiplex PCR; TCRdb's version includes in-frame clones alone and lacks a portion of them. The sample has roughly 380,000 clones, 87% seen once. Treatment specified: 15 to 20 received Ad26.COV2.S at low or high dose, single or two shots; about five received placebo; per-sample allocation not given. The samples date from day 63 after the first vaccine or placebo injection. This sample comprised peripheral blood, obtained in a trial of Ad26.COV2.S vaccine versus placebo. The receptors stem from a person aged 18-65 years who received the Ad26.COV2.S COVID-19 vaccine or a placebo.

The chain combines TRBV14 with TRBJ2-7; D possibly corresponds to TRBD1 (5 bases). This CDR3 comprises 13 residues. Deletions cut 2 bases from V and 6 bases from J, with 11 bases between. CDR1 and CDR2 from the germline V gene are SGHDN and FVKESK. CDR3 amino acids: CASSQTPGIEQYF. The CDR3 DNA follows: TGTGCCAGCAGCCAAACCCCAGGGATCGAGCAGTACTTC.

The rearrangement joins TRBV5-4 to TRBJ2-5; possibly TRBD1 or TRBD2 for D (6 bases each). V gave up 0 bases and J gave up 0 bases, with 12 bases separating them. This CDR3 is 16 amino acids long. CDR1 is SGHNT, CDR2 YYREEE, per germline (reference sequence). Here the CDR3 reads CASSLGGGLNQETQYF. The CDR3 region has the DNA TGTGCCAGCAGCTTGGGAGGGGGGCTTAACCAAGAGACCCAGTACTTC. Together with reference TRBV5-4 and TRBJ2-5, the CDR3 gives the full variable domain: ETGVTQSPTHLIKTRGQQVTLRCSSQSGHNTVSWYQQALGQGPQFIFQYYREEENGRGNFPPRFSGLQFPNYSSELNVNALELDDSALYLCASSLGGGLNQETQYFGPGTRLLVL.

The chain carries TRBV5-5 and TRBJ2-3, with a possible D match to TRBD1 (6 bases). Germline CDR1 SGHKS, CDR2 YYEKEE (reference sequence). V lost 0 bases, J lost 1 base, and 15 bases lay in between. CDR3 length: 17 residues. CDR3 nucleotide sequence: TGTGCCAGCAGCTTGGGACAGGTCGTCGGGGGCACAGATACGCAGTATTTT. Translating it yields CASSLGQVVGGTDTQYF.

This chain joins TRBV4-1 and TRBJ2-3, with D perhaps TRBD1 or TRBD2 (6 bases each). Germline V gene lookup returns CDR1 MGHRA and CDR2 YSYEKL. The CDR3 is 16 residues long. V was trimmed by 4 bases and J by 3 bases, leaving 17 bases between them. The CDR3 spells CASSRFSGGQTDTQYF. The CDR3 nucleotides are TGCGCCAGCAGCCGCTTCTCCGGGGGCCAAACAGATACGCAGTATTTT.

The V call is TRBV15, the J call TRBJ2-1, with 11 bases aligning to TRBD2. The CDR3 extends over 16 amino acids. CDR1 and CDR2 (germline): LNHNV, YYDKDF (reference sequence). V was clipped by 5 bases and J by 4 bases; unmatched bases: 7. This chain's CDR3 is CATSGGGLAEYNEQFF. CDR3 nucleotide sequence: TGTGCCACCAGCGGGGGGGGACTAGCGGAGTACAATGAGCAGTTCTTC.

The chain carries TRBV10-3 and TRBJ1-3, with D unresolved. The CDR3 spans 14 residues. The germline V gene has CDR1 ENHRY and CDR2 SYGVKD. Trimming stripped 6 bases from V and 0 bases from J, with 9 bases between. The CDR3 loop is CAIRSTASGNTIYF. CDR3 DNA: TGTGCCATCAGGAGCACGGCCTCTGGAAACACCATATATTTT.

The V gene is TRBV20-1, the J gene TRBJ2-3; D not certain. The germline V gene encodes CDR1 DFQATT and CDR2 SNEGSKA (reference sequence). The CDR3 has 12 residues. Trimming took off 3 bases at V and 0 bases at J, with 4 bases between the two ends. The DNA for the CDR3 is TGCAGTGCTAGTCCTAGCACAGATACGCAGTATTTT. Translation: CSASPSTDTQYF.

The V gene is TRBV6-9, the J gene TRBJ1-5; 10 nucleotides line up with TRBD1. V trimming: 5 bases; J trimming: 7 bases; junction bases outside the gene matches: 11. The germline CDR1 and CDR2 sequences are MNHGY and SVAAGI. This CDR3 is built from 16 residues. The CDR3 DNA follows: TGTGCCAGCAGTCTCCATCGGGACAGGGGAGAGCAGCCCCAGCATTTT. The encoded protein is CASSLHRDRGEQPQHF.

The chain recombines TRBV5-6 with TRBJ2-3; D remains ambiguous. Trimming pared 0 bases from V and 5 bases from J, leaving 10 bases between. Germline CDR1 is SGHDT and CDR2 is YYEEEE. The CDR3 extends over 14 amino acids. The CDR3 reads CASSLEERLDTQYF. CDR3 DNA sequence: TGTGCCAGCAGCTTGGAAGAGCGATTAGATACGCAGTATTTT.

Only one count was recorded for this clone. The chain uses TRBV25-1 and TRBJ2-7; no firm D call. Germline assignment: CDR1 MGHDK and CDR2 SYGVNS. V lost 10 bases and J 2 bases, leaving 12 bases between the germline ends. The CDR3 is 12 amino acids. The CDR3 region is CATSTAPYEQYF. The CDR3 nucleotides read TGTGCCACCTCCACAGCACCCTACGAGCAGTACTTC.

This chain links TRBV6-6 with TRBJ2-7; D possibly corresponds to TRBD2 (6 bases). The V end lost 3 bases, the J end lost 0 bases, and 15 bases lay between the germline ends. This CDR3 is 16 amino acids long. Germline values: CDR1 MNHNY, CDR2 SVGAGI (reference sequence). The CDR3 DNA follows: TGTGCCAGCAGTTATGAAGCGGGCTCCAGCTCCTACGAGCAGTACTTC. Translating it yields CASSYEAGSSSYEQYF.

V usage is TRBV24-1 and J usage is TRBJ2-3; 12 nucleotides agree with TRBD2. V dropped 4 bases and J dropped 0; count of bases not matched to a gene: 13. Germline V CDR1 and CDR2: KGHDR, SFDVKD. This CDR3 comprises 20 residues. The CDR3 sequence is CATSDTPGTSGLYSTDTQYF. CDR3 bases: TGTGCCACCAGTGACACCCCCGGGACTAGCGGGCTATATAGCACAGATACGCAGTATTTT.

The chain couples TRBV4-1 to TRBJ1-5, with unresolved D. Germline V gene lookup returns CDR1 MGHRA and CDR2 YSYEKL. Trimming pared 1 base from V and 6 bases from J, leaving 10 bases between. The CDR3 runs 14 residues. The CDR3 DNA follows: TGCGCCAGCAGCCAAGGGCCTGGGAGTCAGCCCCAGCATTTT. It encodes CASSQGPGSQPQHF.

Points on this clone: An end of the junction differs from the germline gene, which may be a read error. The DNA of the CDR3 is TGTGCCAGCAGCTACTCTGGCGGCAATCAGCCCCAGCATTTT. Translated, it gives CASSYSGGNQPQHF. This chain joins TRBV6-2 or TRBV6-3 and TRBJ1-5, with D uncertain. Germline CDR1 MNHEY, CDR2 SVGEGT. CDR3 length: 14 amino acids.

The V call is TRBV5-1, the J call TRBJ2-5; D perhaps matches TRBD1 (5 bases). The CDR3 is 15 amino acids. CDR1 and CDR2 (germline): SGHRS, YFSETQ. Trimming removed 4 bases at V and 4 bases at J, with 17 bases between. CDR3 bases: TGCGCCAGCAGCCTTTTGCGTAGGGGTCCAGAGACCCAGTACTTC. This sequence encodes CASSLLRRGPETQYF.

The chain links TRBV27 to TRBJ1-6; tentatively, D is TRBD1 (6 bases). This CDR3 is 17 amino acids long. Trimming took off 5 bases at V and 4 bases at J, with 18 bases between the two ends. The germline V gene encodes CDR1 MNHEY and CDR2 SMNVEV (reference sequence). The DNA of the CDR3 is TGTGCCAGCAGTCCCCGGACCCAAGGGGGATATAATTCACCCCTCCACTTT. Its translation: CASSPRTQGGYNSPLHF.

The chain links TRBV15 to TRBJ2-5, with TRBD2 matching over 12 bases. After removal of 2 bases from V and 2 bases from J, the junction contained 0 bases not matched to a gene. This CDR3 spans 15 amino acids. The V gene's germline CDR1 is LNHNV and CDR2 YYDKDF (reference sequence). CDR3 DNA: TGTGCCACCAGCAGACTAGCGGGGGGGCAAGAGACCCAGTACTTC. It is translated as CATSRLAGGQETQYF.

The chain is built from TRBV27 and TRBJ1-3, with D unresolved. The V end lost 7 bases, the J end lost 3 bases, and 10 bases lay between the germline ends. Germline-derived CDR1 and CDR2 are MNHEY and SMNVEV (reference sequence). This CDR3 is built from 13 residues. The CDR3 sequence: CASKETVGNTIYF. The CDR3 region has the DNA TGTGCCAGCAAGGAGACGGTTGGAAACACCATATATTTT.

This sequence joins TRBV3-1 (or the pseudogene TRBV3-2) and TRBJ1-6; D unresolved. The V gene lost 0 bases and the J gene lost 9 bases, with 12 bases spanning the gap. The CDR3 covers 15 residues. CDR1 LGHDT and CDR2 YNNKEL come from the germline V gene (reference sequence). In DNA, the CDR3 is TGTGCCAGCAGCCAAGAGATAGGGTACACTTCACCCCTCCACTTT. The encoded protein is CASSQEIGYTSPLHF.

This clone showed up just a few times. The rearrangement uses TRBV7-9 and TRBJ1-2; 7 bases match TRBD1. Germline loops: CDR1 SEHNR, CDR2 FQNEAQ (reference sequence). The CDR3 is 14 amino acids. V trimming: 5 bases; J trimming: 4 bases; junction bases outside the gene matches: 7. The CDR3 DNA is TGTGCCAGCAGCCCACAGGGGACGTTCTATGGCTACACCTTC. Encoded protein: CASSPQGTFYGYTF.

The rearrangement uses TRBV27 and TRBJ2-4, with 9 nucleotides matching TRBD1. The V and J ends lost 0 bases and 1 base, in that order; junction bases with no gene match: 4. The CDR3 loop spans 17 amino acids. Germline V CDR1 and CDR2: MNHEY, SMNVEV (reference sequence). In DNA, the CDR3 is TGTGCCAGCAGTTTATCGGACAGGGGATGGGCCAAAAACATTCAGTACTTC. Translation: CASSLSDRGWAKNIQYF.

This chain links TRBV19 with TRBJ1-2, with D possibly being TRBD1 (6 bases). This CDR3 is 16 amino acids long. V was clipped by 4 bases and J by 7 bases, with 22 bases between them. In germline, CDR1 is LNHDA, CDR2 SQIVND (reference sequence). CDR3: CASSTFAGTKSAGYTF. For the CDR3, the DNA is TGTGCCAGTAGTACCTTTGCCGGGACAAAGTCTGCTGGCTACACCTTC.

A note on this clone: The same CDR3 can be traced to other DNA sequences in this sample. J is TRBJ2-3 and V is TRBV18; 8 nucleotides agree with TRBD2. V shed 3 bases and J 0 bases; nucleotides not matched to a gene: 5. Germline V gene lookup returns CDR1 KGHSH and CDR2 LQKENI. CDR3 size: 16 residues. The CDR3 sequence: CASSPLAGISTDTQYF. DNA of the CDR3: TGTGCCAGCTCACCGTTAGCGGGGATAAGCACAGATACGCAGTATTTT. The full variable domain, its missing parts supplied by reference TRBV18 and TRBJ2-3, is NAGVMQNPRHLVRRRGQEARLRCSPMKGHSHVYWYRQLPEEGLKFMVYLQKENIIDESGMPKERFSAEFPKEGPSILRIQQVVRGDSAAYFCASSPLAGISTDTQYFGPGTRLTVL.

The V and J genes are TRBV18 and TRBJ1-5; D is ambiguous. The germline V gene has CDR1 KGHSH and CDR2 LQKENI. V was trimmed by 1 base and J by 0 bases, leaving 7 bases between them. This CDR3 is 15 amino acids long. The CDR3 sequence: CASSPQQSSNQPQHF. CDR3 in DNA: TGTGCCAGCTCACCACAACAGAGTAGCAATCAGCCCCAGCATTTT. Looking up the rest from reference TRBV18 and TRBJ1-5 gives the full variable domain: NAGVMQNPRHLVRRRGQEARLRCSPMKGHSHVYWYRQLPEEGLKFMVYLQKENIIDESGMPKERFSAEFPKEGPSILRIQQVVRGDSAAYFCASSPQQSSNQPQHFGDGTRLSIL.

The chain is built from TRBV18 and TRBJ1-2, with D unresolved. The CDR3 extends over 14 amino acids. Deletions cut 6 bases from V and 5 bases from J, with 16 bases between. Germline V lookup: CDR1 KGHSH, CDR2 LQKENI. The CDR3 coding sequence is TGTGCCAGCTCGGCGACGGAAGAAGGGTATGGCTACACCTTC. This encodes CASSATEEGYGYTF.

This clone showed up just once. The CDR3 bases are TGCGCCAGCAGCCGCGGTGCTGGACGAGCGAACACCGGGGAGCTGTTTTTT. Protein: CASSRGAGRANTGELFF. The gene calls are TRBV4-3 and TRBJ2-2; D is uncertain. Trimming left V 4 bases short and J 0 bases short, with 15 bases between. The CDR3 length is 17 residues. CDR1 is LGHNA, CDR2 YSLEER, per germline.

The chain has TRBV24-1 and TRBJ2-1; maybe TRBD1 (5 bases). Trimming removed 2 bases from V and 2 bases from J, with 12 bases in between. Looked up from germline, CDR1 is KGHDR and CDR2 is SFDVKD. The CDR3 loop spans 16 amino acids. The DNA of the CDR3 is TGTGCCACCAGTGATTCGGATAGGGGAACCTACAATGAGCAGTTCTTC. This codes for CATSDSDRGTYNEQFF.